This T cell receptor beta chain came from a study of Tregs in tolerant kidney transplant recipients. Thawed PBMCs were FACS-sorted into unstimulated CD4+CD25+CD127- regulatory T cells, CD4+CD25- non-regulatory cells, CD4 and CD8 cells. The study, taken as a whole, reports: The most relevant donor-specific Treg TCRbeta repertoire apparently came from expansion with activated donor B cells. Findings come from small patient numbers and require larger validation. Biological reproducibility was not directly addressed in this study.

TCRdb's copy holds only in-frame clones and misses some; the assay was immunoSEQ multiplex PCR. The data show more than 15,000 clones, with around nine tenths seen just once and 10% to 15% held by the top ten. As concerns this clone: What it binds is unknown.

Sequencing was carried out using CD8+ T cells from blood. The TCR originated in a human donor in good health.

The CDR3 nucleotides are TGCGCCAGCAGCCAAGGGGTGTCCTACGAGCAGTACTTC. The encoded protein is CASSQGVSYEQYF. The chain uses TRBV4-3 and TRBJ2-7, with unresolved D. The CDR3 consists of 13 residues. Between the trimmed V and J ends, which lost 1 base and 1 base, there was a span of 5 bases. The germline V gene has CDR1 LGHNA and CDR2 YSLEER.